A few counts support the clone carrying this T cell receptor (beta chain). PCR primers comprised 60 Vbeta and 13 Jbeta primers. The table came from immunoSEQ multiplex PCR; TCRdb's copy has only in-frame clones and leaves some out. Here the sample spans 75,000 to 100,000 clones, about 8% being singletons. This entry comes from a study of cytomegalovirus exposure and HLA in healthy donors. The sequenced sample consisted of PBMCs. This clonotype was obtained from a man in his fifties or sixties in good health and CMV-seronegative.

This chain's CDR3 is CASSSVGRGRETQYF. CDR3 nucleotide sequence: TGTGCCAGCAGTTCGGTAGGGCGGGGAAGGGAGACCCAGTACTTC. This chain connects TRBV6-5 to TRBJ2-5; D is possibly TRBD2 (6 bases). The CDR3 has 15 residues. Trimming shortened V by 4 bases and J by 5 bases, and 17 bases separated the two germline ends. The V gene's germline CDR1 is MNHEY and CDR2 SVGAGI.